The 17 T cell receptor beta chains below were found in one sample sequenced in a study of blood T cell repertoires in COVID-19. Produced via immunoSEQ multiplex PCR; TCRdb's table is partial and in-frame only. The table shows roughly 100,000 clones, with over 70% occurring only once. Sequenced material: peripheral blood. The receptors were sampled from a human donor in a cohort sampled during active or convalescent COVID-19.

V and J are TRBV7-2 and TRBJ1-1, with D possibly TRBD1 on 5 matching bases. This CDR3 is 13 amino acids long. Trimming removed 0 bases from V and 10 bases from J, with 12 bases in between. The germline V gene encodes CDR1 SGHTA and CDR2 FQGNSA. CDR3 DNA sequence: TGTGCCAGCAGCTTAGCCTCAGGGCGAAGAGCTTTCTTT. It codes for CASSLASGRRAFF.

This chain joins TRBV5-1 and TRBJ1-2; D is possibly TRBD1 (5 bases). The V and J ends lost 1 base and 3 bases respectively, with 10 bases between them. This CDR3 has 14 amino acids. The germline gives CDR1 SGHRS, CDR2 YFSETQ. CDR3 region: CASSLPGNDYGYTF. CDR3 in DNA: TGCGCCAGCAGCTTGCCAGGGAACGACTATGGCTACACCTTC.

CDR3 sequence reads: CASSPTEVYNSPLHF. CDR3 DNA sequence: TGTGCCAGCAGTCCTACTGAAGTCTATAATTCACCCCTCCACTTT. The chain couples TRBV2 to TRBJ1-6; D not certain. This CDR3 is built from 15 residues. V was clipped by 5 bases and J by 3 bases, with 11 bases between them. The germline gives CDR1 SNHLY, CDR2 FYNNEI.

This clone was observed once. The chain combines TRBV21-1 with TRBJ2-6; the tabulated D call, TRBD2, remains unverified against the DNA. TRBV21-1 is an annotated pseudogene. CDR3 length equals 18 residues. CDR3 sequence: CASSKHKSSRSGANVLTF. The CDR3 bases are TGTGCCAGCAGCAAACATAAATCTAGCCGCTCTGGGGCCAACGTCCTGACTTTC.

The chain uses TRBV6-5 and TRBJ2-7; 10 bases are a match to TRBD1. The CDR3 has 15 amino acids. In germline, CDR1 is MNHEY, CDR2 SVGAGI. Trimming at V came to 4 bases and at J to 6 bases, leaving 9 bases not matched to a gene. The CDR3 protein is CASSSSGTGAREQYF. The CDR3 DNA reads TGTGCCAGCAGTTCCTCCGGGACAGGGGCCCGCGAGCAGTACTTC.

The gene calls are TRBV11-2 and TRBJ2-1; D may be TRBD1 (6 bases). This CDR3 region has 15 residues. CDR1 SGHAT and CDR2 FQNNGV come from the germline V gene. Trimming shortened V by 5 bases and J by 1 base, and 12 bases separated the two germline ends. The CDR3 coding sequence is TGTGCCAGCAGCCACTCCCAGGGGTCCTACAATGAGCAGTTCTTC. Amino acid sequence: CASSHSQGSYNEQFF.

The genes are TRBV7-2 and TRBJ1-2, with 9 bases aligning to TRBD1. Germline loops: CDR1 SGHTA, CDR2 FQGNSA. The CDR3 contains 14 residues. V shed 5 bases, J shed 4 bases, and the junction held 5 bases outside the gene matches. The CDR3 DNA follows: TGTGCCAGCAGCGCCGGGGACAGGGTCTATGGCTACACCTTC. It is translated as CASSAGDRVYGYTF. Full variable domain (remainder filled in from reference TRBV7-2 and TRBJ1-2): GAGVSQSPSNKVTEKGKDVELRCDPISGHTALYWYRQSLGQGLEFLIYFQGNSAPDKSGLPSDRFSAERTGGSVSTLTIQRTQQEDSAVYLCASSAGDRVYGYTFGSGTRLTVV.

The chain combines TRBV28 with TRBJ1-5; no reliable D call. The CDR3 runs to 12 residues. Trimming cost V 6 bases and J 6 bases, with 9 bases left between them. CDR1 is MDHEN and CDR2 is SYDVKM in the germline V gene. The CDR3 nucleotides are TGTGCCAGCAGGATACAGTCTCAGCCCCAGCATTTT. This encodes CASRIQSQPQHF.

The chain uses TRBV6-5 and TRBJ2-7; 8 bases match TRBD1. Trimming took 7 bases from V and 5 from J; bases not matched to a gene: 10. The CDR3 is 14 amino acids. CDR1 and CDR2 from the germline V gene are MNHEY and SVGAGI. The CDR3 DNA reads as TGTGCCAGCACTCGGACAGGGTTGGTCCACGAGCAGTACTTC. This encodes CASTRTGLVHEQYF.

The chain carries TRBV19 and TRBJ1-6; D ambiguous. Germline CDR1 LNHDA, CDR2 SQIVND (reference sequence). The ends were cut back, 5 bases at V and 0 bases at J, with 11 bases in the middle. The CDR3 totals 16 residues. DNA of the CDR3: TGTGCCAGTAGTGATGATGGGAGCTCCTATAATTCACCCCTCCACTTT. It codes for CASSDDGSSYNSPLHF.

The chain uses TRBV2 and TRBJ2-5; D gene unclear. The CDR3 sequence is 11 residues long. V shed 3 bases and J shed 5 bases, with 4 bases lying between them. From germline, CDR1 is SNHLY and CDR2 FYNNEI. The CDR3 loop reads CASSEEETQYF. CDR3 DNA sequence: TGTGCCAGCAGTGAGGAGGAGACCCAGTACTTC.

The J gene is TRBJ2-3, the V gene TRBV6-5; 10 bases align to TRBD2. This CDR3 spans 13 amino acids. Trimming at V came to 8 bases and at J to 7 bases, leaving 6 bases not matched to a gene. The germline CDR1 and CDR2 sequences are MNHEY and SVGAGI. The CDR3 DNA reads as TGTGCCAGCGTAGCAGCGGGGGGGAATACGCAGTATTTT. This codes for CASVAAGGNTQYF.

The chain couples TRBV24-1 to TRBJ2-7; possibly TRBD2 for D (5 bases). The CDR3 loop spans 13 amino acids. V lost 3 bases and J 4 bases, leaving 9 bases between the germline ends. CDR1 and CDR2 (germline): KGHDR, SFDVKD. For the CDR3, the DNA is TGTGCCACCAGTGATGAGCGGCGGTACGAGCAGTACTTC. The encoded protein is CATSDERRYEQYF.

This chain links TRBV5-1 with TRBJ2-1; 10 bases fit TRBD1. This CDR3 is 15 amino acids long. V dropped 4 bases and J dropped 3; count of bases not matched to a gene: 4. Germline CDR1 is SGHRS and CDR2 is YFSETQ. The CDR3 sequence is CASSLGQGIYNEQFF. The CDR3 DNA is TGCGCCAGCAGCCTGGGACAGGGGATCTACAATGAGCAGTTCTTC.

The V and J genes are TRBV11-3 and TRBJ2-3; 11 positions match TRBD1. The junction had 3 bases not matched to a gene; V was cut back by 5 bases and J by 2 bases. Germline loops: CDR1 SGHNT, CDR2 YENEEA. This CDR3 is 15 amino acids long. The CDR3: CASSPGQGDTDTQYF. For the CDR3, the DNA is TGTGCCAGCAGCCCGGGACAGGGGGACACAGATACGCAGTATTTT.

This chain joins TRBV28 and TRBJ2-7, with no clear D. Trimming took 7 bases from V and 4 from J, leaving 11 bases between them. This CDR3 region has 12 residues. CDR1 MDHEN and CDR2 SYDVKM come from the germline V gene. CDR3 residues: CASNPPGYEQYF. The CDR3 DNA sequence: TGTGCCAGCAACCCTCCCGGGTACGAGCAGTACTTC.

The V call is TRBV5-1, the J call TRBJ1-5, with D perhaps matching TRBD1 (5 bases). The germline V gene has CDR1 SGHRS and CDR2 YFSETQ. Between the trimmed V and J ends, which lost 5 bases and 0 bases, there was a span of 18 bases. The length of the CDR3 is 17 residues. The CDR3 region is CASRPGPLDGSNQPQHF. As DNA, the CDR3 is TGCGCCAGCAGACCAGGGCCCCTGGACGGTAGCAATCAGCCCCAGCATTTT.